Included here is one TCR beta chain sequence, with context. Its target is not known. The data derive from a study of cytomegalovirus exposure and HLA in healthy donors. As for the study in general: Some 85 million unique TCRs from HLA-typed donors were held in an early data release. The study, taken as a whole, reports: Near-uniform donor sequencing depth was presumed by presence/absence analyses. TCR association rates varied by HLA locus in a later analysis, with DRB1 highest and HLA-C lowest. Most TCR sequences were seen very rarely across donors, but some public TCRs occurred in many.

The CDR3 extends over 14 amino acids. V shed 1 base and J shed 8 bases, with 11 bases lying between them. CDR1 is SGHTA and CDR2 is FQGNSA in the germline V gene. Primers included in the PCR were 60 Vbeta and 13 Jbeta primers. Assay used: immunoSEQ multiplex PCR; TCRdb lists only in-frame clones, some missing. This sample carries fewer than 200,000 clones, 70% to 80% of them seen once, and the ten largest clones take around 14%. V and J are TRBV7-2 and TRBJ1-4; D is unclear. The sample consisted of PBMCs. The receptor's source is a woman younger than 45 in good health and CMV-seropositive. The CDR3 spells CASSLVGGMEKLFF. The CDR3 DNA reads as TGTGCCAGCAGCTTAGTGGGAGGCATGGAAAAACTGTTTTTT.